These 5 T cell receptor beta chains share one sample of origin, sequenced in a study of blood T cell repertoires in COVID-19. Produced via immunoSEQ multiplex PCR; TCRdb's table is partial and in-frame only. Of under 200,000 clones in the sample, approximately 92% were seen once. Sequenced sample: peripheral blood. These receptors were collected from a man between 50 and 59 years old with acute or convalescent COVID-19.

To note about this clone: Different DNA sequences within this sample yield the same CDR3. This chain joins TRBV5-5 and TRBJ2-3; TRBD1 might be the D (6 bases). There are 17 residues in the CDR3. Germline CDR1 SGHKS, CDR2 YYEKEE (reference sequence). Trimming stripped 0 bases from V and 0 bases from J, with 14 bases between. CDR3 region: CASSLAAGALSTDTQYF. CDR3 bases: TGTGCCAGCAGCTTGGCAGCAGGGGCATTAAGCACAGATACGCAGTATTTT.

The table lists this clone with a count of one. V gene TRBV9 combines with J gene TRBJ2-1; a weak D match, TRBD2 (6 bases). The CDR3 loop spans 12 amino acids. Trimming removed 8 bases at V and 5 bases at J, with 11 bases between. Germline V lookup: CDR1 SGDLS, CDR2 YYNGEE. For the CDR3, the DNA is TGTGCCAGGTCGGGACTCAACAATGAGCAGTTCTTC. The encoded protein is CARSGLNNEQFF.

The rearrangement uses TRBV5-6 and TRBJ2-7; tentative D call: TRBD1 (6 bases). The CDR3 totals 14 residues. V gave up 2 bases and J gave up 3 bases, with 12 bases separating them. CDR1 is SGHDT, CDR2 YYEEEE, per germline. The CDR3 region has the DNA TGTGCCAGCAGCTTTACAAACAGGGTCTACGAGCAGTACTTC. Amino acid sequence: CASSFTNRVYEQYF.

The chain joins TRBV9 to TRBJ1-2; no clear D gene. The CDR3 contains 15 residues. Germline V CDR1 and CDR2: SGDLS, YYNGEE. The ends were cut back, 1 base at V and 5 bases at J, with 15 bases in the middle. The CDR3 DNA sequence: TGTGCCAGCAGCGTAAGCCCGGGATCATCGTATGGCTACACCTTC. Translating it yields CASSVSPGSSYGYTF.

The chain is built from TRBV4-2 and TRBJ2-7, with 11 nucleotides matching TRBD2. The CDR3 sequence is 16 residues long. Germline V gene lookup returns CDR1 LGHNA and CDR2 YNFKEQ. Trimming removed 3 bases from V and 4 bases from J; junction bases left unmatched: 8. The CDR3 protein is CASSHRTGTSGYEQYF. The CDR3 bases are TGTGCCAGCAGCCACCGGACCGGGACTAGCGGATACGAGCAGTACTTC.